A single sample gave rise to the 20 T cell receptor delta chains below, sequenced in a study of delta chains in infants with herpesvirus infections. PBMC RNA was reverse transcribed using gamma-chain- and delta-chain-specific primers. TCRdb fed the RT-PCR reads into CATT to redo clone calling. The sample lists about 450 delta-chain clones, approximately 20% occurring once. The source material was peripheral blood, sampled at time point 1 of longitudinal follow-up. The receptor source for this set is a human donor who was a Ugandan infant, either HIV-exposed or HIV-unexposed (not recorded which).

The rearrangement links TRAV29/DV5 to TRDJ1, with TRDD3 identical over 7 bases. TCRdb leaves out the J gene; it was filled in here by matching the DNA to germline. The CDR3 has 17 residues. CDR1 NSMFDY and CDR2 ISSIKDK come from the germline V gene. The V and J ends lost 0 bases and 3 bases, in that order; junction bases with no gene match: 14. CDR3: CAASAVVPGGLPDKLIF. CDR3 nucleotide sequence: TGTGCAGCAAGCGCGGTAGTTCCTGGGGGCCTCCCCGATAAACTCATCTTT.

This clone was detected only a few times. The genes are TRDV1 and TRDJ1; 7 bases agree with TRDD3. V lost 4 bases, J lost 0 bases, and 8 bases stayed unmatched. The germline CDR1 and CDR2 sequences are TSWWSYY and QGS. The CDR3 totals 16 residues. The chain's CDR3 is CALGVVLGTYTDKLIF. CDR3 coding DNA: TGTGCTCTTGGGGTCGTACTGGGGACGTACACCGATAAACTCATCTTT.

This clone occurred a few times. A much larger clone lies a single base off, so this may be a read error. V is TRDV1 and J is TRDJ2; 11 nucleotides line up with TRDD3. Germline CDR1 is TSWWSYY and CDR2 is QGS. After removal of 5 bases from V and 1 base from J, the junction contained 15 bases not matched to a gene. The CDR3 spans 20 residues. The DNA of the CDR3 is TGTGCTCTTGGGTTTCCTTCCCATAATGGGGGATACGGTTTGACAGCACAACTCTTCTTT. Translated: CALGFPSHNGGYGLTAQLFF.

This clone has only a few counts. With a much larger clone just one base away, this may be a read error. The sample carries other DNA sequences with the same CDR3. The rearrangement joins TRDV2 to TRDJ2, with a tentative D call TRDD3 (6 bases). The ends were cut back, 0 bases at V and 2 bases at J, with 9 bases in the middle. Germline V gives CDR1 GEAIGNYY, CDR2 EKD. This CDR3 is built from 15 residues. CDR3 DNA: TGTGCCTGTGACACCTGGGGGTCATTGACAGCACAACTCTTCTTT. Translated, it gives CACDTWGSLTAQLFF.

The chain combines TRDV2 with TRDJ1, with 7 bases lining up with TRDD3. Germline CDR1 reads GEAIGNYY; CDR2 reads EKD. V was clipped by 0 bases and J by 7 bases; unmatched bases: 10. This CDR3 comprises 15 residues. CDR3 residues: CACDTVGDSRGKLIF. The CDR3 DNA reads as TGTGCCTGTGACACCGTGGGGGACTCTCGCGGTAAACTCATCTTT.

By share, this clone ranks as large. This specimen includes other DNA sequences encoding the same CDR3. The chain links TRDV2 to TRDJ3, with 8 bases fitting TRDD3. In germline, CDR1 is GEAIGNYY, CDR2 EKD. The CDR3 length is 18 residues. The junction had 3 bases not matched to a gene; V was cut back by 0 bases and J by 0 bases. The CDR3 region is CACDTVWGSSWDTRQMFF. CDR3 DNA: TGTGCCTGTGACACCGTCTGGGGGAGCTCCTGGGACACCCGACAGATGTTTTTC.

About this clone: A far larger clone lies a single base away; this is likely a read error. The rearrangement links TRDV1 to TRDJ1, with 8 bases aligning to TRDD3. The CDR3 runs to 20 residues. The germline CDR1 and CDR2 sequences are TSWWSYY and QGS. V dropped 0 bases and J dropped 1; count of bases not matched to a gene: 16. In DNA, the CDR3 is TGTGCTCTTGGGGAACTACCAAAGTACCGGGGGATAATCGGCACCGATAAACTCATCTTT. This encodes CALGELPKYRGIIGTDKLIF.

For this clone: With a far larger clone one base away, a read error is the likely cause. The gene calls are TRDV2 and TRDJ3; 12 bases are a match to TRDD3. No J gene is reported in TCRdb; it was inferred here by comparing the DNA with germline. This CDR3 has 18 residues. Germline loops: CDR1 GEAIGNYY, CDR2 EKD. The DNA of the CDR3 is TGTGCCGGTGACACTGGGGGATACAGGTCCTGGGACACCCGACAGATGTTTTTC. As protein: CAGDTGGYRSWDTRQMFF.

Only a few counts were recorded for this clone. This probably arose from a read error, given a far larger clone one base away. The rearrangement uses TRDV1 and TRDJ1; TRDD3 aligns across 8 bases. Germline V CDR1 and CDR2: TSWWSYY, QGS. Trimming took 3 bases from V and 0 from J; bases not matched to a gene: 21. The CDR3 extends over 21 amino acids. The CDR3 DNA is TGTGCTCTTGGGGACACTACAAACCAGATTCCACTGGGGGGTTACACCGATAAACTCATCTTT. As protein: CALGDTTNQIPLGGYTDKLIF.

Comments on this clone: A far larger clone is just one base off, so this is likely a read error. V usage is TRDV3 and J usage is TRDJ1; 7 bases agree with TRDD3. The CDR3 length is 17 residues. Per the germline V gene, CDR1 is TVYSNPD and CDR2 is GDNSRS (reference sequence). The CDR3 DNA reads as TGTGCCTTTCAGCCCAGCTGGGGGCCACAATGGACCGATAAAATCATCTTT. Translated: CAFQPSWGPQWTDKIIF.

By proportion, this clone is large. The chain joins TRDV2 to TRDJ2; 8 nucleotides line up with TRDD3. The germline CDR1 and CDR2 sequences are GEAIGNYY and EKD. V lost 0 bases, J lost 5 bases, and 10 bases stayed unmatched. The CDR3 is 17 residues long. The CDR3 nucleotides read TGTGCCTGTGACACCGTAAGGGGGATAACCCTTACAGCACAACTCTTCTTT. Translated: CACDTVRGITLTAQLFF.

With respect to this clone: A much larger clonotype is one base distant, so this may be a read error. The chain recombines TRDV2 with TRDJ3; TRDD3 agrees at 11 bases. Germline V lookup: CDR1 GEAIGNYY, CDR2 EKD. The V segment lost 5 bases and the J segment 2 bases; nucleotides outside the gene matches: 4. CDR3 length: 17 amino acids. The chain's CDR3 is CACGVLGDTWDTRQMFF. The DNA for the CDR3 is TGTGCCTGTGGCGTACTGGGGGATACCTGGGACACCCGACAGATGTTTTTC.

Worth noting for this clone: One base away lies a much larger clone, so this may be a sequencing read error. This specimen includes other DNA sequences encoding the same CDR3. The V and J genes are TRDV2 and TRDJ3; 9 nucleotides line up with TRDD3. Germline V gene lookup returns CDR1 GEAIGNYY and CDR2 EKD. The length of the CDR3 is 20 residues. The CDR3 region has the DNA TGTGCATGTGACAAAGTACTGGGGGAGACCAGCTCCTGGGACACCCGACAGATGTTTTTC. This gives the protein CACDKVLGETSSWDTRQMFF.

This clone was recorded once. This probably arose from a read error, given a far larger clone one base away. Within the sample, other DNA sequences also encode this same CDR3. The V gene is TRDV2; the J gene was not called; the table's D call, TRDD3, was not checked against the DNA. Germline CDR1 and CDR2: GEAIGNYY and EKD. The CDR3 runs to 19 residues. The CDR3 spells CACDTGGYLSSWDTRQMFF. As DNA, the CDR3 is TGTGCCTGTGACACTGGGGGATACTTGAGCTCCTGGGACACCCGACAAATGTTTTTC.

Details on this clone: A far larger clone lies a single base away; this is likely a read error. No DNA is shown, since the ends of the CDR3 on it are uncertain; the CDR3 is the one TCRdb lists. The V gene is TRAV29/DV5; the J gene was not called; the DNA was not compared with TRDD2, the D call given in the table. Germline loops: CDR1 NSMFDY, CDR2 ISSIKDK. The CDR3 totals 20 residues, both ends included. This CDR3 is CSALLCSTPHPTSYTDKLIF.

In the case of this clone: A far larger clone lies a single base away; this is likely a read error. This chain joins TRDV2 and TRDJ1, with D hard to call. TCRdb lists no J gene, so it was determined here by aligning the DNA to germline. Germline CDR1 reads GEAIGNYY; CDR2 reads EKD. This CDR3 comprises 14 residues. Between the trimmed V and J ends, which lost 0 bases and 1 base, there was a span of 8 bases. The CDR3, as DNA: TGTGCCTGTGACACCTTGGGAGCCACCGATAAACTCATCTTT. This encodes CACDTLGATDKLIF.

A note on this clone: This likely stems from a read error, as it lies one base from a far larger clone. This chain connects TRDV1 to TRDJ1, with 9 positions matching TRDD3. The CDR3 totals 23 residues. V was pared by 3 bases and J by 0 bases, with 26 bases of the junction left unmatched. Germline V lookup: CDR1 TSWWSYY, CDR2 QGS. In DNA form, the CDR3 reads TGTGCTCTTGGGGATTGGATCCTGAAATGGTGGGGGATATGCGGTCCGTACACCGATAAACTCATCTTT. Protein product: CALGDWILKWWGICGPYTDKLIF.

As for this clone: It differs at one base from a far larger clone, so likely a read error. The rearrangement links TRDV2 to TRDJ3; TRDD3 matches 10 bases. The J gene, not given by TCRdb, was assigned here from a germline match of the nucleotide sequence. The CDR3 is made up of 17 amino acids. Per the germline V gene, CDR1 is GEAIGNYY and CDR2 is EKD. In DNA form, the CDR3 reads TGTGCCTGTGACAGTACTGGGGGATCCTGGGACCCCCGACAGATGTTTTTC. As protein: CACDSTGGSWDPRQMFF.

This clone was detected only a few times. A far bigger clonotype differs at one base, so this is likely a read error. The same CDR3 is also encoded by other DNA sequences in this sample. CDR3 protein: CALGEVRSYTDKLIF. As DNA, the CDR3 is TGTGCTCTTGGGGAGGTTCGGTCCTACACCGATAAACTCATCTTT. The chain couples TRDV1 to TRDJ1; D call uncertain. Deletions cut 3 bases from V and 0 bases from J, with 11 bases between. Germline CDR1 TSWWSYY, CDR2 QGS. There are 15 residues in the CDR3.

The sample holds one count of this clone. A far larger clone differs by one base, so this is likely a read error. The V and J genes are TRDV1 and TRDJ3; D is unresolved. Here the J gene was assigned by germline matching of the DNA, as TCRdb has none. The V and J ends lost 4 bases and 1 base respectively, with 20 bases between them. Per germline, CDR1 TSWWSYY and CDR2 QGS. This CDR3 spans 20 amino acids. CDR3 region: CALGVFIPRRLSWDTRQMFF. The CDR3 DNA is TGTGCTCTTGGGGTTTTCATTCCCCGGCGTTTATCCTGGGACACCCGACAGATGTTTTTC.